This entry lists 17 T cell receptor beta chains sequenced from one sample in a study of blood T cell repertoires in COVID-19. The protocol was immunoSEQ multiplex PCR, while the TCRdb copy is restricted to in-frame clones and leaves out a portion. The repertoire has roughly 220,000 clones, 86% of them found once; the top ten carry under 4%. The sequencing input was PBMCs or T cells enriched from blood (not recorded which). The receptors were gathered from a woman aged 40-49 years with acute COVID-19.

Only one count was recorded for this clone. The chain carries TRBV19 and TRBJ1-1; the match to TRBD1 covers 8 bases. Germline values: CDR1 LNHDA, CDR2 SQIVND (reference sequence). The CDR3 contains 15 residues. After removal of 1 base from V and 2 bases from J, the junction contained 3 bases not matched to a gene. The CDR3 protein is CASSIVGQENTEAFF. The CDR3 region has the DNA TGTGCCAGTAGTATAGTGGGACAGGAAAACACTGAAGCTTTCTTT.

The chain joins TRBV30 to TRBJ1-6; D gene unclear. The V and J ends lost 0 bases and 5 bases respectively, with 17 bases between them. From germline, CDR1 is GTSNPN and CDR2 SVGIG (reference sequence). This CDR3 has 17 residues. CDR3 sequence (DNA): TGTGCCTGGAGTGTACGGAGCAGCCTTTCCCATAATTCACCCCTCCACTTT. This gives the protein CAWSVRSSLSHNSPLHF.

This chain uses TRBV11-2 with TRBJ1-1; TRBD1 matches at 7 bases. This CDR3 comprises 16 residues. Germline V CDR1 and CDR2: SGHAT, FQNNGV. V shed 0 bases and J 0 bases; nucleotides not matched to a gene: 4. The CDR3 region is CASSLEGGHMNTEAFF. CDR3 bases: TGTGCCAGCAGCTTAGAAGGGGGCCATATGAACACTGAAGCTTTCTTT.

The genes are TRBV4-1 and TRBJ1-6; possibly TRBD1 for D (6 bases). The V end was cut by 2 bases, the J end by 7 bases, with 21 bases between. This CDR3 spans 18 amino acids. Germline loops: CDR1 MGHRA, CDR2 YSYEKL. The DNA for the CDR3 is TGCGCCAGCAGCCAACGCGGGCAACAGGGTGGAAAAAATTCACCCCTCCACTTT. Encoded protein: CASSQRGQQGGKNSPLHF.

The chain uses TRBV9 and TRBJ2-7, with 9 bases lining up with TRBD1. Losses at the gene ends were 0 bases for V and 6 bases for J; bases not matched to a gene: 1. CDR1 is SGDLS, CDR2 YYNGEE, per germline. The CDR3 spans 13 residues. CDR3 coding DNA: TGTGCCAGCAGCGTAGCGACAGGGGGCGAGCAGTACGTC. Translation gives CASSVATGGEQYV.

This rearrangement joins TRBV5-1 to TRBJ2-7; 7 bases align to TRBD1. The germline CDR1 and CDR2 sequences are SGHRS and YFSETQ. V gave up 3 bases and J gave up 4 bases; unmatched junction bases: 4. The CDR3 contains 13 residues. The CDR3 reads CASSSGQQYEQYF. The CDR3 nucleotides read TGCGCCAGCAGCTCGGGACAGCAGTACGAGCAGTACTTC.

The chain recombines TRBV5-1 with TRBJ1-2; D ambiguous. Germline V gene sequence: CDR1 SGHRS, CDR2 YFSETQ. There are 13 residues in the CDR3. Deletions cut 2 bases from V and 2 bases from J, with 7 bases between. Written as DNA, the CDR3 is TGCGCCAGCAGCTTAGACACAAACTATGGCTACACCTTC. It translates to CASSLDTNYGYTF.

This clone was detected only a few times. This chain uses TRBV19 with TRBJ2-7, with D tentatively TRBD1 (6 bases). CDR3 length equals 15 residues. V was pared by 7 bases and J by 6 bases, with 22 bases between. Per germline, CDR1 LNHDA and CDR2 SQIVND (reference sequence). CDR3: CASKNGGALSAEQYF. In DNA, the CDR3 is TGTGCCAGTAAGAATGGGGGCGCGTTGTCGGCCGAGCAGTACTTC.

This clone is a singleton in its sample. The chain recombines TRBV30 with TRBJ1-4; D gene unclear. The CDR3 runs to 14 residues. The V gene lost 4 bases and the J gene lost 4 bases, with 13 bases spanning the gap. Germline V gene data show CDR1 as GTSNPN and CDR2 as SVGIG (reference sequence). The CDR3 DNA reads as TGTGCCTGGAAAAGTCCCAGAAGTAATGAAAAACTGTTTTTT. Translating it yields CAWKSPRSNEKLFF. Based on the CDR3 plus reference TRBV30 and TRBJ1-4, the full variable domain is SQTIHQWPATLVQPVGSPLSLECTVEGTSNPNLYWYRQAAGRGLQLLFYSVGIGQISSEVPQNLSASRPQDRQFILSSKKLLLSDSGFYLCAWKSPRSNEKLFFGSGTQLSVL.

This rearrangement joins TRBV10-3 to TRBJ1-5; 11 nucleotides agree with TRBD1. J gave up 2 bases and V 6 bases, and 6 bases lay outside the gene matches. The CDR3 contains 16 residues. From germline, CDR1 is ENHRY and CDR2 SYGVKD. The CDR3, as DNA: TGTGCCATCAGCGGGGACAGGGGGTTCGGCAATCAGCCCCAGCATTTT. Translated, it gives CAISGDRGFGNQPQHF.

This clone was picked up one time. This chain links TRBV27 with TRBJ1-6; D is ambiguous. Germline V CDR1 and CDR2: MNHEY, SMNVEV (reference sequence). V gave up 6 bases and J gave up 2 bases, with 11 bases separating them. CDR3 length equals 15 residues. In DNA, the CDR3 is TGTGCCAGCAGGGGCCGGAAGGCCTATAATTCACCCCTCCACTTT. Amino acids: CASRGRKAYNSPLHF.

The rearrangement joins TRBV2 to TRBJ2-3; tentatively, D is TRBD2 (6 bases). The CDR3 sequence is 15 residues long. The ends were cut back, 2 bases at V and 1 base at J, with 10 bases in the middle. Looked up from germline, CDR1 is SNHLY and CDR2 is FYNNEI. CDR3 residues: CASSETGEGTDTQYF. DNA for the CDR3: TGTGCCAGCAGTGAAACGGGGGAGGGCACAGATACGCAGTATTTT.

The chain links TRBV3-1 (or the pseudogene TRBV3-2) to TRBJ2-7; possible D gene TRBD2, 5 bases. The CDR3 is made up of 14 amino acids. The germline V gene encodes CDR1 LGHDT and CDR2 YNNKEL (reference sequence). V was cut by 2 bases and J by 3 bases, with 11 bases left in between. The CDR3 loop is CASSQIIGIYEQYF. CDR3 bases: TGTGCCAGCAGCCAAATAATCGGGATCTACGAGCAGTACTTC.

The table lists this clone with many counts. V and J are TRBV10-3 and TRBJ1-1; 7 bases map to TRBD1. CDR1 and CDR2 from the germline V gene are ENHRY and SYGVKD. V lost 2 bases and J lost 11; bases outside the gene matches: 5. The length of the CDR3 is 12 residues. This CDR3 is CAISEPRGQAFF. Written as DNA, the CDR3 is TGTGCCATCAGTGAGCCGAGGGGGCAGGCTTTCTTT.

The rearrangement uses TRBV5-1 and TRBJ2-5; 10 bases are shared with TRBD2. The J segment lost 5 bases and the V segment lost 4 bases, leaving 11 bases of the junction unmatched. The CDR3 totals 16 residues. Germline loops: CDR1 SGHRS, CDR2 YFSETQ. CDR3 nucleotides: TGCGCCAGCAGCCCCCCGGGACTAGCGCGTCCGGAGACCCAGTACTTC. Encoded protein: CASSPPGLARPETQYF. Full variable domain (outside the CDR3, taken from reference TRBV5-1 and TRBJ2-5): KAGVTQTPRYLIKTRGQQVTLSCSPISGHRSVSWYQQTPGQGLQFLFEYFSETQRNKGNFPGRFSGRQFSNSRSEMNVSTLELGDSALYLCASSPPGLARPETQYFGPGTRLLVL.

CDR3 nucleotides: TGTGCCAGTAGTATATTTGTGGGCTCCAATCAGCCCCAGCATTTT. It specifies CASSIFVGSNQPQHF. The V and J genes are TRBV19 and TRBJ1-5; unclear D gene. Germline loops: CDR1 LNHDA, CDR2 SQIVND (reference sequence). There are 15 residues in the CDR3. Trimming left V 2 bases short and J 3 bases short, with 11 bases between.

The rearrangement links TRBV6-5 to TRBJ1-2, with 7 bases identical to TRBD1. The trim removed 6 bases at V and 8 bases at J, leaving 15 bases unmatched. The CDR3 has 15 amino acids. From germline, CDR1 is MNHEY and CDR2 SVGAGI. The DNA of the CDR3 is TGTGCCAGCAGACCCCCGGGACAGAGAGTTGAGGGCTACACCTTC. Its protein product is CASRPPGQRVEGYTF.